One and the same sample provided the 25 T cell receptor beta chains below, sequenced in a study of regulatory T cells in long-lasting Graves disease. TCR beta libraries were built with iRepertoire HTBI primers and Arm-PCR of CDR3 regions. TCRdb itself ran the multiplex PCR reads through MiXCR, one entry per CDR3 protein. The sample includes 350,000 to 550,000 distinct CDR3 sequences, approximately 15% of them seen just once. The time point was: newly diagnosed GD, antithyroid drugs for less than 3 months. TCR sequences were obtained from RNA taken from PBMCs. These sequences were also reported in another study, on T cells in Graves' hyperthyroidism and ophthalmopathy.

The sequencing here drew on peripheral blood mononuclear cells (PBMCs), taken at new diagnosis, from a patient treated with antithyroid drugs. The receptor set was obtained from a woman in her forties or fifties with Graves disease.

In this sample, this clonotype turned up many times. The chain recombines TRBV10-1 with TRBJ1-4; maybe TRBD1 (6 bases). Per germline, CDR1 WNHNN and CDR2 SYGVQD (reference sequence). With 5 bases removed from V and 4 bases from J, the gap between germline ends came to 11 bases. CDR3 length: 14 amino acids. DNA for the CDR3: TGCGCCAGCAGTCGGGACACCTATAATGAAAAACTGTTTTTT. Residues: CASSRDTYNEKLFF.

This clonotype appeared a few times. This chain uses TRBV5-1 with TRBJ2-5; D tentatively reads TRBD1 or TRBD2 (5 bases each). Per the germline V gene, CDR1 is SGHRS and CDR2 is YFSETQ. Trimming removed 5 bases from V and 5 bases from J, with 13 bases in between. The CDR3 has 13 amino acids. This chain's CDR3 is CASRTSGDETQYF. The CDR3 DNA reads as TGCGCCAGCAGAACTTCCGGGGACGAGACCCAGTACTTC.

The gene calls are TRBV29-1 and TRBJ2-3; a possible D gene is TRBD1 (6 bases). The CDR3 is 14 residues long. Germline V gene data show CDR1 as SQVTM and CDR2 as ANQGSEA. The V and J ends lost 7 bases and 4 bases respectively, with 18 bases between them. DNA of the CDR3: TGCAGCGCCGCCCAACAGGGCTGGTCAGATACGCAGTATTTT. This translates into CSAAQQGWSDTQYF.

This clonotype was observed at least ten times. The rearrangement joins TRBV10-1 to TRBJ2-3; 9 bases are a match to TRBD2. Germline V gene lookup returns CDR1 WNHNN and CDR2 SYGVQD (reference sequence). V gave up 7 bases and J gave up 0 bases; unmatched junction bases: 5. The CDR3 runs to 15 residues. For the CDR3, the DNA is TGCGCCAGCACTCCGGGACTAGCTAGCACAGATACGCAGTATTTT. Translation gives CASTPGLASTDTQYF.

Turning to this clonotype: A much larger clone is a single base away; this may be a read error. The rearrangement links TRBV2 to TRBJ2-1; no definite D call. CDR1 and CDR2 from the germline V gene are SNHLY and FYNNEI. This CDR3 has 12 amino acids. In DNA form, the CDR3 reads TGTGCCAGTACTTCTGGAGTCTATGAGCGGTTCTTC. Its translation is CASTSGVYERFF.

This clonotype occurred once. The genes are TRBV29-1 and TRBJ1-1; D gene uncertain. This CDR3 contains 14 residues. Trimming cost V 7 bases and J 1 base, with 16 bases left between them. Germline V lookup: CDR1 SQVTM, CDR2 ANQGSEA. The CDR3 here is CSARRVVGNTEAFF. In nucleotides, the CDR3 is TGCAGCGCCAGGAGGGTGGTGGGGAACACTGAAGCTTTCTTT.

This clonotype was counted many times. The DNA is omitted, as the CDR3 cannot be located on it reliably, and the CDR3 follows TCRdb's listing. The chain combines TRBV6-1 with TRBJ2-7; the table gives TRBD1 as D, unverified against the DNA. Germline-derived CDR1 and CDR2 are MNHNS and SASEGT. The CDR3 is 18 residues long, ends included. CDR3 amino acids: CASILAGQFPGASAEQYF.

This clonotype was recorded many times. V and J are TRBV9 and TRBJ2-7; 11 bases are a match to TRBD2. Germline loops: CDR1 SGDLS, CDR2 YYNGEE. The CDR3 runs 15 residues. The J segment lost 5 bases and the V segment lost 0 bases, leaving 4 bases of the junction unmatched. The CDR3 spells CASSVGLAGFDEQYF. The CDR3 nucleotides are TGTGCCAGCAGCGTAGGACTAGCGGGATTCGACGAGCAGTACTTC.

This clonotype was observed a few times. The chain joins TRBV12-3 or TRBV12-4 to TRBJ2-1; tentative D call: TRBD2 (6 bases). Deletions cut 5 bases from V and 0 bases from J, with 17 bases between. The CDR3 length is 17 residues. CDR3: CASSRDSYLSSYNEQFF. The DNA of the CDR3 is TGTGCCAGCAGTCGGGACTCCTACCTAAGCTCCTACAATGAGCAGTTCTTC.

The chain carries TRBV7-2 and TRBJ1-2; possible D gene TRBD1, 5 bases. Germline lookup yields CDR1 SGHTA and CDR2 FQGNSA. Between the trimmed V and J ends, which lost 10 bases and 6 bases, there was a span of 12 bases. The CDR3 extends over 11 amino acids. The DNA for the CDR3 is TGTGCCATCACGCAGGGAAATGGCTACACCTTC. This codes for CAITQGNGYTF.

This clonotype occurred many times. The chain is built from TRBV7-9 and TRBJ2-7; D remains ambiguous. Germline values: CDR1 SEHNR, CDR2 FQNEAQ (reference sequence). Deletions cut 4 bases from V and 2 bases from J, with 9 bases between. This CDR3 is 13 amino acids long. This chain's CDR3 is CASSSQETYEQYF. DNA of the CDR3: TGTGCCAGCAGCTCGCAGGAAACCTACGAGCAGTACTTC.

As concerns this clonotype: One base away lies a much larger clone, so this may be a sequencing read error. In nucleotides, the CDR3 is TGTGCCAGCAGCATAGGACCGAAAACGGGAGCTTTCTTT. Translated, it gives CASSIGPKTGAFF. The chain links TRBV6-2 or TRBV6-3 to TRBJ1-1, with D hard to call. This CDR3 comprises 13 residues. V lost 6 bases to trimming and J lost 10 bases, with 18 bases between them. The germline gives CDR1 MNHEY, CDR2 SVGEGT.

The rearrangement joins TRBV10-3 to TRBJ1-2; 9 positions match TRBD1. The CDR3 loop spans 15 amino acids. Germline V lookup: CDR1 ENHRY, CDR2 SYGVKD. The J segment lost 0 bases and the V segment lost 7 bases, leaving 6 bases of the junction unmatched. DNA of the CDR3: TGTGCCATCAAGCTGGACAGGGGCGCTAACTATGGCTACACCTTC. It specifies CAIKLDRGANYGYTF.

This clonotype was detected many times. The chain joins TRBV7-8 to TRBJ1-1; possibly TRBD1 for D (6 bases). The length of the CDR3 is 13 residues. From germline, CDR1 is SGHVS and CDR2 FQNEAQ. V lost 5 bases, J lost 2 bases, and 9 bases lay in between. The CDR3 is CASSLDSNTEAFF. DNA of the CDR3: TGTGCCAGCAGCCTGGACAGCAACACTGAAGCTTTCTTT.

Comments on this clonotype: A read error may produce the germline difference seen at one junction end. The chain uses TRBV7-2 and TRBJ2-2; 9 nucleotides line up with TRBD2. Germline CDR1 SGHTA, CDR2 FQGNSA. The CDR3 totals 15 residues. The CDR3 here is CASSLGSGRYGGLFF. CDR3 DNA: TGTGCCAGCAGCTTAGGTAGCGGGAGATACGGGGGGCTGTTTTTT.

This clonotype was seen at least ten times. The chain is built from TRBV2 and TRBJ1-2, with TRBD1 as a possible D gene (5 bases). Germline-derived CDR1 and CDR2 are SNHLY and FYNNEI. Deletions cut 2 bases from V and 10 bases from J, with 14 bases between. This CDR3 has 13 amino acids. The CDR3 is CASSEPGPLIYTF. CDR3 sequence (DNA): TGTGCCAGCAGTGAACCGGGACCCCTGATCTACACCTTC.

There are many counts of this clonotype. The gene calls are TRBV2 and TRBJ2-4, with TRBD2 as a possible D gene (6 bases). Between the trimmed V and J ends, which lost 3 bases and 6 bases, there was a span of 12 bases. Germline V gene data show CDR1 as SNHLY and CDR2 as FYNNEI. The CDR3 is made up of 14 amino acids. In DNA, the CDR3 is TGTGCCAGCAGTGATCGGACTACCCTAAACATTCAGTACTTC. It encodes CASSDRTTLNIQYF.

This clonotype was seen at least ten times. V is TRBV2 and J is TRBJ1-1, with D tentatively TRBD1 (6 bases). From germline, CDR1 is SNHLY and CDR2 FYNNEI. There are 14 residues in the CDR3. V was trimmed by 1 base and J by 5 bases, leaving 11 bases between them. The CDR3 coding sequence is TGTGCCAGCAGTGAAGGGGGGCGGTGGACTGAAGCTTTCTTT. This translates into CASSEGGRWTEAFF. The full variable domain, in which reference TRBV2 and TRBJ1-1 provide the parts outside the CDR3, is EPEVTQTPSHQVTQMGQEVILRCVPISNHLYFYWYRQILGQKVEFLVSFYNNEISEKSEIFDDQFSVERPDGSNFTLKIRSTKLEDSAMYFCASSEGGRWTEAFFGQGTRLTVV.

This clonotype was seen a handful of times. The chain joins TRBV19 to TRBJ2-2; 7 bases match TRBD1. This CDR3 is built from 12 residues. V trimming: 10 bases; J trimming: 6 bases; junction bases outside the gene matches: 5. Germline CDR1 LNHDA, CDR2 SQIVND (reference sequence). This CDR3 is CATQGGSGELFF. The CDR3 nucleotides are TGTGCCACCCAAGGGGGCTCCGGGGAGCTGTTTTTT.

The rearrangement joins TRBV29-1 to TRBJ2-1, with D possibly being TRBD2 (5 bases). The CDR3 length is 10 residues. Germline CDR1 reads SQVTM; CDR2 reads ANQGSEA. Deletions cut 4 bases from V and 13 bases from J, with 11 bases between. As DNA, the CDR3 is TGCAGCGTTGGGGAGTTTGAACAGTTCTTC. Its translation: CSVGEFEQFF.

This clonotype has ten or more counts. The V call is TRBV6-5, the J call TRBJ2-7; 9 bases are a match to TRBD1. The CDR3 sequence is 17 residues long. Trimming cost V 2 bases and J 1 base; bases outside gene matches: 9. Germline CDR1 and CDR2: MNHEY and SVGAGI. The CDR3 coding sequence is TGTGCCAGCAGTTACACCCCGGACAGGGGCGCTTCCTACGAGCAGTACTTC. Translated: CASSYTPDRGASYEQYF.

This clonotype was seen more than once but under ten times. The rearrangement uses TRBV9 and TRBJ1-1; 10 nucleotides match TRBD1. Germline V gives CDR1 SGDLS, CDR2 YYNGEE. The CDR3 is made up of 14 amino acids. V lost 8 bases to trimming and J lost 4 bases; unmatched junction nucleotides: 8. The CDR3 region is CASGRDRGGTEAFF. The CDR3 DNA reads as TGTGCCAGTGGCCGGGACAGGGGTGGCACTGAAGCTTTCTTT.

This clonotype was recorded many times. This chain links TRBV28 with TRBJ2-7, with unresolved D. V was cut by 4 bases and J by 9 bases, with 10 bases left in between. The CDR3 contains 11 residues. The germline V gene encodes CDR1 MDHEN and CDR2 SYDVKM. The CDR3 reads CASSSARWQYF. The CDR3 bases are TGTGCCAGCAGTTCAGCGCGATGGCAGTACTTC. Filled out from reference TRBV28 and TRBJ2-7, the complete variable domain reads DVKVTQSSRYLVKRTGEKVFLECVQDMDHENMFWYRQDPGLGLRLIYFSYDVKMKEKGDIPEGYSVSREKKERFSLILESASTNQTSMYLCASSSARWQYFGPGTRLTVT.

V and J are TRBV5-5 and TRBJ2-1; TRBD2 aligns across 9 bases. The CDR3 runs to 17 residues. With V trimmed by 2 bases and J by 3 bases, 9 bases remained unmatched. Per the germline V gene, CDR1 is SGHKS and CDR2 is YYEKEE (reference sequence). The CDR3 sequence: CASSLGGEREDYNEQFF. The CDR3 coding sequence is TGTGCCAGCAGCTTAGGAGGCGAGCGGGAGGACTACAATGAGCAGTTCTTC.

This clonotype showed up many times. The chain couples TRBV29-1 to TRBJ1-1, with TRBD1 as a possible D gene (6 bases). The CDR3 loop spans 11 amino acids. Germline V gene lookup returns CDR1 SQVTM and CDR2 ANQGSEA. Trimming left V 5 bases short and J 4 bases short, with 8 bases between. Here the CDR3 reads CSVLGATEAFF. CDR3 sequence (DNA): TGCAGCGTTTTGGGGGCCACTGAAGCTTTCTTT.